Here is one T cell receptor (beta chain) with its context. This clonotype was recorded a few times. There is no known antigen for this receptor. Nothing much larger sits one base from this clone, and base qualities are not available. This sample is part of a study of CD8+CD57+ T cells in acquired aplastic anemia listed by TCRdb under 2018. A note on the overall study: Extracted DNA from sorted CD4+ and CD8+ cells averaged 3.2 ug, ranging from 0.2 to 27.4 ug. Healthy donor samples averaged roughly 9.8 million reads for CD4+ and 11.0 million for CD8+ cells.

The V end loses 1 base and the J end loses 8 bases, and a stretch of 18 bases separates them. Via the germline V gene, CDR1 is MGHRA and CDR2 YSYEKL. The CDR3 spans 16 residues, from the cysteine through the phenylalanine. The retained sequence is limited to the CDR3, 48 bases, with the frame set at the first base. TCR repertoires of sorted CD4+ and CD8+ blood T cells from severe aplastic anemia patients and healthy subjects were deep-sequenced in the study. Ficoll-Paque density gradient centrifugation was used to isolate peripheral blood mononuclear cells. Before DNA extraction, CD4+ and CD8+ T cells were sorted by FACS or by magnetic beads. Profiling of TCR beta VDJ combinations and CDR3 sequences used genomic DNA as the template. An Illumina HiSeq 2000 was used for TCR repertoire sequencing. From the authors' description of their analysis: Repertoire assessment relied on Simpson's diversity index, CDR3 size and DJ length profiles, and TRBV/TRBJ rearrangement plots. Whichever DNA sequence was most abundant in the deep sequencing data was defined as the immunodominant clone. CDR3 amino acid sequences were screened for sharing across subjects and were compared with published repertoires and the VDJdb database. Using fastp trimming at Q25 and MiXCR clonotype assembly, TCRdb reanalyzed the public sequencing data and kept in-frame beta chains. Each entry merges the rows of one CDR3 protein and shows their most common DNA and genes. TCRdb's processing, not the study's, gives the V and J calls here. The sample table lists some 200,000 distinct CDR3 sequences, almost 35% of them with a count of one. The ten most abundant clones make up 1% to 1.3% of the sample.

The investigation overall reported the following: No significant difference in CD8+ Simpson's diversity was found between patients and healthy controls (P=0.060). Around 28 CD8+ CDR3 sequences were found to be shared between patients and controls, but these sequences appeared to be highly expressed in patients and within the immunodominant clones of the patients.

This clonotype originated in a human donor in good health, serving as a control. The chain is made from TRBV4-1 and TRBJ1-3; a tentative D call is TRBD1 (6 bases match). Sequenced input: sorted CD4+, CD8+, or CD8+CD57+ T cells (not recorded which) from PBMCs. The CDR3 reads as follows: CASSQGFGGARDTIYF. The base sequence is TGCGCCAGCAGCCAAGGATTCGGGGGGGCGCGAGACACCATATATTTT.